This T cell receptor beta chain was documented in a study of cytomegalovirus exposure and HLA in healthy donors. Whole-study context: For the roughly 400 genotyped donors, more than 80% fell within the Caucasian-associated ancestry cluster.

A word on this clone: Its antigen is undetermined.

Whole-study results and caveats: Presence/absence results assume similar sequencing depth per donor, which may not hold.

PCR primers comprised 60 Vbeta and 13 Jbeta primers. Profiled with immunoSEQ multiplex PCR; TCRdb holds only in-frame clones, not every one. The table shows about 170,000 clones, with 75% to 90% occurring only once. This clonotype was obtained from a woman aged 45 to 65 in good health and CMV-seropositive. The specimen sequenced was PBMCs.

As DNA, the CDR3 is TGTGCCTGGAGTCTGAGTACTGGAAACACCATATATTTT. It translates to CAWSLSTGNTIYF. The chain has TRBV30 and TRBJ1-3; D not certain. V was clipped by 2 bases and J by 2 bases, with 7 bases between them. The CDR3 has 13 amino acids. The germline V gene has CDR1 GTSNPN and CDR2 SVGIG (reference sequence).